These 3 T cell receptor beta chains share one sample of origin, sequenced in a study of shared clonotypes between healthy human individuals. Clones were read by immunoSEQ multiplex PCR, and TCRdb kept only the in-frame ones, dropping some. Of 950,000 to 1,300,000 clones in the sample, roughly 75% were seen once. The sample consisted of memory CD4+ T cells sorted from blood. Sample subset: CD45RA-negative fraction. The receptors come from a man in his late teens or twenties in good health.

J is TRBJ2-1 and V is TRBV25-1; no clear D gene. Germline CDR1 and CDR2: MGHDK and SYGVNS. The germline V and J ends were trimmed by 5 bases and 8 bases, with 7 bases remaining between them. This CDR3 spans 11 amino acids. DNA for the CDR3: TGTGCCAGCAGTCCCAACTATGAGCAGTTCTTC. Encoded protein: CASSPNYEQFF.

The chain employs TRBV7-8 and TRBJ1-1; 7 bases agree with TRBD1. Germline V CDR1 and CDR2: SGHVS, FQNEAQ. The CDR3 contains 15 residues. V lost 5 bases and J lost 4; bases outside the gene matches: 10. DNA of the CDR3: TGTGCCAGCAGCCCGACAGGGATTATCGGCACTGAAGCTTTCTTT. This codes for CASSPTGIIGTEAFF.

This chain links TRBV7-2 with TRBJ1-2, with 9 positions matching TRBD1. CDR3 length: 16 residues. J lost 4 bases, V lost 4 bases, and 10 bases had no gene match. CDR1 SGHTA and CDR2 FQGNSA come from the germline V gene. The CDR3 DNA sequence: TGTGCCAGCAGCTCTTCCGGGACAGGGAACTCCTATGGCTACACCTTC. This encodes CASSSSGTGNSYGYTF.